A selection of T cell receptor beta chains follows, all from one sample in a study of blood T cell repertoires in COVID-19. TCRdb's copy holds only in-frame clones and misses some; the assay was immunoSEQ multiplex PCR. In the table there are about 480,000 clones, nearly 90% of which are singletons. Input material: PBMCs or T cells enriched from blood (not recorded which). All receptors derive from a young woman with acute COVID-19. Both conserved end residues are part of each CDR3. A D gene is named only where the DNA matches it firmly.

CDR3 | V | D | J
CASSLGTSGNLYEQYF | TRBV7-6 | TRBD2 | TRBJ2-7
CAWGQGAGGPKTQYF | TRBV30 | TRBD1 | TRBJ2-5
CASSPGQGIPGNTIYF | TRBV7-6 | TRBD1 | TRBJ1-3
CASSPIRGDEQYF | TRBV11-2 | . | TRBJ2-7
CASTAGTNYGYTF | TRBV6-5 | . | TRBJ1-2
CASSLLGAWTEAFF | TRBV5-8 | . | TRBJ1-1
CASSQYRGQGVRAGNTIYF | TRBV4-3 | TRBD1 | TRBJ1-3
CASSSPTRVYNEQFF | TRBV19 | . | TRBJ2-1
CASSTPGRNIQYF | TRBV12-3/TRBV12-4 | TRBD2 | TRBJ2-4
CASSPAGGDTQYF | TRBV4-1 | TRBD2 | TRBJ2-3
CASSPVEGYYGYTF | TRBV11-2 | . | TRBJ1-2
CASRLRGPQNIQYF | TRBV5-1 | TRBD1 | TRBJ2-4
CASSLEPSGLTTDTQYF | TRBV5-1 | TRBD2 | TRBJ2-3
CASSLRGDSFSSPLHF | TRBV11-2 | . | TRBJ1-6
CASSLVGTGGLEQYF | TRBV7-9 | TRBD1 | TRBJ2-7
CSVDGTGALWGYTF | TRBV29-1 | TRBD1 | TRBJ1-2